Given below is one T cell receptor beta chain in context. Its antigen is undetermined. Profiling relied on immunoSEQ multiplex PCR, and the TCRdb table lists in-frame clones only, not all of them. The table records about 25,000 clones, roughly 83% of them present only once. The data belong to a study of OX40 agonist ivuxolimab in advanced cancers. Study-level findings and limits: Dose levels from 0.1 to 3.0 mg/kg saw CD4+ and CD8+ blood T cells expand clonally by week 6.

Germline values: CDR1 SGDLS, CDR2 YYNGEE. Trimming removed 1 base at V and 6 bases at J, with 14 bases between. The CDR3 is 15 residues long. This material consisted of CD4+ or CD8+ T cells sorted from blood, taken in a trial of the OX40 agonist ivuxolimab. The receptor's source is an adult with an advanced solid tumor such as melanoma, head and neck, liver or kidney cancer. The rearrangement joins TRBV9 to TRBJ2-1; D gene ambiguous. The CDR3 coding sequence is TGTGCCAGCAGCGTAAGACTGCAAGAAATCAATGAGCAGTTCTTC. It encodes CASSVRLQEINEQFF.